Below, 25 T cell receptor beta chains from the same sample are listed, as sequenced in a study of sequential checkpoint blockade in melanoma. The treatment: randomized to nivolumab then ipilimumab (arm A) or the reverse (arm B). Here immunoSEQ multiplex PCR was the method, and the copy in TCRdb shows in-frame clones only, minus some. The sample yields 1,400 to 1,500 clones, about a fifth seen once. This specimen consisted of tumor tissue (inferred from file names), obtained from a patient given nivolumab and ipilimumab in sequence. These receptors originate from a human donor with melanoma.

The rearrangement joins TRBV10-2 to TRBJ2-1, with D uncertain. The CDR3 totals 16 residues. The germline CDR1 and CDR2 sequences are WSHSY and SAAADI. With 6 bases removed from V and 0 bases from J, the gap between germline ends came to 15 bases. CDR3 bases: TGCGCCAGCAGGTTCTCCGGCTCCAGCTCCTACAATGAGCAGTTCTTC. It yields the protein CASRFSGSSSYNEQFF.

This clone occurred a few times. Its ends do not fully match the called genes, so a read error is possible. The V call is TRBV9, the J call TRBJ2-1; possible D gene TRBD2, 6 bases. Germline lookup yields CDR1 SGDLS and CDR2 YYNGEE. The CDR3 sequence is 13 residues long. The CDR3 region is CASSATSYDEQFF. The DNA for the CDR3 is TGTGCCAGCAGCGCCACTAGCTACGATGAGCAGTTCTTC.

Sample share makes this clone medium-sized. The chain employs TRBV11-3 and TRBJ2-6, with TRBD1 matching over 9 bases. Germline V gene lookup returns CDR1 SGHNT and CDR2 YENEEA. Unmatched junction bases numbered 10, after V lost 5 bases and J lost 5 bases. The CDR3 consists of 17 residues. CDR3 in DNA: TGTGCCAGCAGCCAGGGAGGACAGGGGTATCGGGCCAACGTCCTGACTTTC. Residues: CASSQGGQGYRANVLTF.

This sequence joins TRBV14 and TRBJ2-1; 9 positions agree with TRBD1. The CDR3 extends over 12 amino acids. Per germline, CDR1 SGHDN and CDR2 FVKESK. The trim removed 8 bases at V and 5 bases at J, leaving 1 base unmatched. DNA for the CDR3: TGTGCCAGCGACAGGGGGAACAATGAGCAGTTCTTC. Translation gives CASDRGNNEQFF.

The genes are TRBV10-2 and TRBJ2-3; 10 bases line up with TRBD2. Per germline, CDR1 WSHSY and CDR2 SAAADI. The CDR3 runs to 13 residues. V trimming: 8 bases; J trimming: 5 bases; junction bases outside the gene matches: 4. The DNA for the CDR3 is TGCGCCAGCGGGGCTAGCGGGAGAGATACGCAGTATTTT. Translation gives CASGASGRDTQYF.

The chain uses TRBV5-1 and TRBJ2-6; D remains ambiguous. The CDR3 is 15 residues long. The V gene's germline CDR1 is SGHRS and CDR2 YFSETQ. The V and J ends lost 0 bases and 0 bases respectively, with 4 bases between them. The CDR3 loop reads CASSLGSSGANVLTF. In DNA, the CDR3 is TGCGCCAGCAGCTTGGGAAGCTCTGGGGCCAACGTCCTGACTTTC. The full variable domain, with the rest looked up from reference TRBV5-1 and TRBJ2-6, is KAGVTQTPRYLIKTRGQQVTLSCSPISGHRSVSWYQQTPGQGLQFLFEYFSETQRNKGNFPGRFSGRQFSNSRSEMNVSTLELGDSALYLCASSLGSSGANVLTFGAGSRLTVL.

This clone is deemed medium-sized (0.01 to 0.1%). The chain combines TRBV7-1 with TRBJ2-5; TRBD2 matches 7 bases. TRBV7-1 is an open reading frame whose function is uncertain. J lost 5 bases, V lost 4 bases, and 4 bases had no gene match. The CDR3 extends over 13 amino acids. The CDR3 spells CASSLREGETQYF. CDR3 sequence (DNA): TGTGCCAGCAGCTTAAGGGAGGGGGAGACCCAGTACTTC.

This clone counts as medium-sized. The chain is built from TRBV11-3 and TRBJ2-2; TRBD2 matches at 10 bases. Trimming took 4 bases from V and 5 from J; bases not matched to a gene: 10. Germline-derived CDR1 and CDR2 are SGHNT and YENEEA. This CDR3 comprises 17 residues. In nucleotides, the CDR3 is TGTGCCAGCAGCTATACGGCTAGCGGGAGTGGTACCGGGGAGCTGTTTTTT. Encoded protein: CASSYTASGSGTGELFF. Full variable domain (rest looked up from reference TRBV11-3 and TRBJ2-2): EAGVVQSPRYKIIEKKQPVAFWCNPISGHNTLYWYLQNLGQGPELLIRYENEEAVDDSQLPKDRFSAERLKGVDSTLKIQPAELGDSAVYLCASSYTASGSGTGELFFGEGSRLTVL.

This clone was counted a few times. The rearrangement links TRBV6-8 to TRBJ2-3; 7 bases line up with TRBD2. V shed 8 bases, J shed 11 bases, and the junction held 16 bases outside the gene matches. This CDR3 is built from 14 residues. The germline V gene has CDR1 MNHGY and CDR2 SAAAGT. CDR3 amino acids: CASVEQTSWSEQYF. The CDR3 bases are TGTGCCAGCGTAGAGCAGACTAGCTGGTCGGAGCAGTATTTT.

This sequence joins TRBV5-1 and TRBJ2-3; 11 positions agree with TRBD2. From germline, CDR1 is SGHRS and CDR2 YFSETQ. The CDR3 sequence is 14 residues long. The junction had 1 base not matched to a gene; V was cut back by 5 bases and J by 2 bases. DNA of the CDR3: TGCGCCAGCAGACTAGCGGGAGACACAGATACGCAGTATTTT. As protein: CASRLAGDTDTQYF.

The chain uses TRBV29-1 and TRBJ1-1; TRBD1 aligns across 7 bases. Trimming cost V 4 bases and J 1 base; bases outside gene matches: 0. This CDR3 is built from 12 residues. Looked up from germline, CDR1 is SQVTM and CDR2 is ANQGSEA. This CDR3 reads CSVGQGNTEAFF. The CDR3 bases are TGCAGCGTTGGACAGGGGAACACTGAAGCTTTCTTT.

The chain links TRBV6-8 to TRBJ1-2; no clear D gene. Trimming left V 8 bases short and J 3 bases short, with 10 bases between. Germline CDR1 and CDR2: MNHGY and SAAAGT. CDR3 length equals 12 residues. The CDR3 reads CASGRHDYGYTF. The DNA for the CDR3 is TGTGCCAGCGGGCGACATGACTATGGCTACACCTTC.

By frequency in the sample, this clone is medium-sized. This sequence joins TRBV11-3 and TRBJ1-4, with D perhaps matching TRBD1 (6 bases). The CDR3 has 15 amino acids. V was clipped by 5 bases and J by 5 bases, with 15 bases between them. Germline V gives CDR1 SGHNT, CDR2 YENEEA. CDR3: CASSITGHPNEKLFF. The CDR3 DNA reads as TGTGCCAGCAGCATAACGGGACACCCAAATGAAAAACTGTTTTTT.

The V gene is TRBV30, the J gene TRBJ2-7; the D is unclear. Germline CDR1 GTSNPN, CDR2 SVGIG (reference sequence). With 1 base removed from V and 5 bases from J, the gap between germline ends came to 6 bases. There are 11 residues in the CDR3. The CDR3: CAWSERDEQYF. The CDR3 DNA sequence: TGTGCCTGGAGTGAACGGGACGAGCAGTACTTC.

This clone was recorded a few times. This chain joins TRBV4-1 and TRBJ2-4; D is ambiguous. Germline V CDR1 and CDR2: MGHRA, YSYEKL. The V end lost 0 bases, the J end lost 3 bases, and 15 bases lay between the germline ends. The CDR3 runs 17 residues. The CDR3 DNA follows: TGCGCCAGCAGCCAAGACCTGGGTAATCCAAACAAAAACATTCAGTACTTC. It translates to CASSQDLGNPNKNIQYF.

By frequency in the sample, this clone is medium-sized. The gene calls are TRBV23-1 and TRBJ2-6, with D possibly being TRBD1 or TRBD2 (5 bases each). TRBV23-1 counts as an open reading frame of uncertain function. CDR3 length: 17 residues. Trimming removed 6 bases from V and 0 bases from J, with 15 bases in between. This chain's CDR3 is CASSQEGDGSGANVLTF. CDR3 nucleotides: TGCGCCAGCAGCCAAGAAGGGGACGGCTCTGGGGCCAACGTCCTGACTTTC.

This clone was detected only a few times. The chain carries TRBV6-1 and TRBJ2-5; D is unclear. Trimming pared 1 base from V and 5 bases from J, leaving 8 bases between. Germline V gives CDR1 MNHNS, CDR2 SASEGT. This CDR3 has 13 residues. The chain's CDR3 is CASSEENLETQYF. The CDR3 DNA sequence: TGTGCCAGCAGTGAAGAAAATTTGGAGACCCAGTACTTC.

This clone showed up many times. The chain carries TRBV12-2 and TRBJ2-5; TRBD1 is the table's D call and was not checked against the DNA. TRBV12-2 is flagged as a pseudogene. This CDR3 is built from 14 residues. DNA of the CDR3: TGTGCCTCCGACAGGGGTCAAGGCCAAGAGACCCAGTACTTC. Translated, it gives CASDRGQGQETQYF.

This chain links TRBV23-1 with TRBJ2-1, with 11 nucleotides matching TRBD2. TRBV23-1 carries the ORF label, with uncertain function. V lost 6 bases, J lost 0 bases, and 4 bases stayed unmatched. The CDR3 sequence is 16 residues long. CDR3 DNA sequence: TGCGCCAGCAGCCAAGGACTAGCGGGCTCCTACAATGAGCAGTTCTTC. Amino acid sequence: CASSQGLAGSYNEQFF.

The chain recombines TRBV15 with TRBJ1-5; D might be TRBD1 (6 bases). Trimming removed 3 bases at V and 0 bases at J, with 18 bases between. The CDR3 extends over 18 amino acids. Germline values: CDR1 LNHNV, CDR2 YYDKDF (reference sequence). The CDR3 DNA follows: TGTGCCACCAGCAGCAGGGGTAGCAGAGCTTATAGCAATCAGCCCCAGCATTTT. Amino acid sequence: CATSSRGSRAYSNQPQHF.

This clone appeared a few times. This chain uses TRBV18 with TRBJ2-7, with D possibly TRBD1 on 6 matching bases. Trimming pared 1 base from V and 2 bases from J, leaving 9 bases between. CDR1 and CDR2 (germline): KGHSH, LQKENI. This CDR3 spans 14 amino acids. The CDR3 sequence: CASSPRQGTYEQYF. CDR3 bases: TGTGCCAGCTCACCACGTCAGGGGACCTACGAGCAGTACTTC.

J is TRBJ2-2 and V is TRBV19; 12 bases fit TRBD2. Germline V gene lookup returns CDR1 LNHDA and CDR2 SQIVND (reference sequence). J was trimmed by 6 bases and V by 3 bases; bases with no gene match: 11. The CDR3 runs 18 residues. CDR3 amino acids: CASSIPALAGGPSGELFF. In nucleotides, the CDR3 is TGTGCCAGTAGTATCCCCGCGCTAGCGGGAGGGCCGTCCGGGGAGCTGTTTTTT.

The rearrangement links TRBV18 to TRBJ2-2; D not certain. The germline V gene encodes CDR1 KGHSH and CDR2 LQKENI. CDR3 length: 13 amino acids. V lost 2 bases, J lost 1 base, and 2 bases lay in between. The CDR3 coding sequence is TGTGCCAGCTCACCAATGAACACCGGGGAGCTGTTTTTT. This encodes CASSPMNTGELFF.

This clone has only a few counts. This chain uses TRBV6-8 with TRBJ1-1; D is ambiguous. Per the germline V gene, CDR1 is MNHGY and CDR2 is SAAAGT. Deletions cut 6 bases from V and 5 bases from J, with 13 bases between. The CDR3 is 13 residues long. In DNA, the CDR3 is TGTGCCAGCAGGCCGAGGGCGGGGACTGAAGCTTTCTTT. Translating gives CASRPRAGTEAFF.

By share, this clone counts as medium-sized. The gene calls are TRBV11-3 and TRBJ2-7; TRBD1 or TRBD2 may be the D gene (5 bases each). The CDR3 is made up of 17 amino acids. CDR1 and CDR2 from the germline V gene are SGHNT and YENEEA. V gave up 6 bases and J gave up 6 bases, with 27 bases separating them. The CDR3 region is CASSIHSSGTIPPEQYF. The DNA for the CDR3 is TGTGCCAGCAGTATTCACTCCTCCGGGACGATTCCTCCCGAGCAGTACTTC.